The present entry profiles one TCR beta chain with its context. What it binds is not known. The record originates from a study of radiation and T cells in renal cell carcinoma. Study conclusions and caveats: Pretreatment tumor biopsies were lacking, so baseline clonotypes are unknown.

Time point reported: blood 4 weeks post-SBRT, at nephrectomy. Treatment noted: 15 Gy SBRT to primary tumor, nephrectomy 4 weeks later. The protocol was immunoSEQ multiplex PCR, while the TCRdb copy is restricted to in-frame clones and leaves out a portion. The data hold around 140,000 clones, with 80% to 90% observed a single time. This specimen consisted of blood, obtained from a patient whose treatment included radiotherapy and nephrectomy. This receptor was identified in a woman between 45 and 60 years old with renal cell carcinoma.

The CDR3 DNA reads as TGTGCCAGCAGTTTAGGGACTAGCGGACACAATGAGCAGTTCTTC. Translating gives CASSLGTSGHNEQFF. The rearrangement links TRBV27 to TRBJ2-1, with 11 positions matching TRBD2. Trimming took 2 bases from V and 5 from J; bases not matched to a gene: 2. CDR1 MNHEY and CDR2 SMNVEV come from the germline V gene (reference sequence). The CDR3 sequence is 15 residues long.